A selection of T cell receptor beta chains follows, all from one sample in a study of OX40 agonist ivuxolimab in advanced cancers. This table comes from immunoSEQ multiplex PCR, and its TCRdb copy is limited to in-frame clones, with some not included. The sample includes about 45,000 clones, roughly 90% seen only once; the top ten take over 1%. Sequencing was performed on CD4+ or CD8+ T cells sorted from blood, taken in a trial of the OX40 agonist ivuxolimab. The origin of the receptors is an adult with an advanced solid tumor such as melanoma, head and neck, liver or kidney cancer. Both conserved end residues are part of each CDR3. Each record gives: clone size, V gene, J gene, D gene, CDR3 DNA, CDR3 protein. The D gene is left open where the match is weak. Only some rows state a clone size, as once, few, many or a class for expanded clones.

clone size: NA
V gene: TRBV10-3
J gene: TRBJ1-1
D gene: NA
CDR3 DNA: TGTGCCACCGGGGCGATGAACACTGAAGCTTTCTTT
CDR3 protein: CATGAMNTEAFF

clone size: NA
V gene: TRBV7-2
J gene: TRBJ2-5
D gene: TRBD2
CDR3 DNA: TGTGCCAGCAGCTTAGTTGGGGGGGGTCGGGAGACCCAGTACTTC
CDR3 protein: CASSLVGGGRETQYF

clone size: NA
V gene: TRBV7-9
J gene: TRBJ2-3
D gene: TRBD2
CDR3 DNA: TGTGCCAGCACCTTAGCGGGAGTTGAAGATACGCAGTATTTT
CDR3 protein: CASTLAGVEDTQYF

clone size: NA
V gene: TRBV4-2
J gene: TRBJ2-1
D gene: NA
CDR3 DNA: TGTGCCAGCAGCCGACCCCCGGATAATGAGCAGTTCTTC
CDR3 protein: CASSRPPDNEQFF

clone size: NA
V gene: TRBV6-1
J gene: TRBJ2-7
D gene: NA
CDR3 DNA: TGTGCCAGCAGTGAGAGGGGATTTTCCTACGAGCAGTACTTC
CDR3 protein: CASSERGFSYEQYF

clone size: NA
V gene: TRBV2
J gene: TRBJ1-4
D gene: TRBD1
CDR3 DNA: TGTGCCAGCAATCCCGGACAGGGGGCTGGTGAAAAACTGTTTTTT
CDR3 protein: CASNPGQGAGEKLFF

clone size: NA
V gene: TRBV10-2
J gene: TRBJ2-1
D gene: NA
CDR3 DNA: TGCGCCAGCAGTGGAGTAGCAAGGCATGAGCAGTTCTTC
CDR3 protein: CASSGVARHEQFF

clone size: NA
V gene: TRBV5-6
J gene: TRBJ2-1
D gene: NA
CDR3 DNA: TGTGCCAGCAGCTTGCCGGGACTCGAACAATACAATGAGCAGTTCTTC
CDR3 protein: CASSLPGLEQYNEQFF

clone size: NA
V gene: TRBV6-6
J gene: TRBJ1-1
D gene: NA
CDR3 DNA: TGTGCCAGCAGTTACTCGAGTTTCTTT
CDR3 protein: CASSYSSFF

clone size: NA
V gene: TRBV10-1
J gene: TRBJ2-3
D gene: TRBD2
CDR3 DNA: TGCGCCAGCAGTCGTGGGACTAGCGGGCTAAGCACAGATACGCAGTATTTT
CDR3 protein: CASSRGTSGLSTDTQYF

clone size: NA
V gene: TRBV7-2
J gene: TRBJ2-2
D gene: TRBD1
CDR3 DNA: TGTGCCAGCAGCTTAGTAGGGGGCCCCGGGGAGCTGTTTTTT
CDR3 protein: CASSLVGGPGELFF

clone size: NA
V gene: TRBV23-1
J gene: TRBJ2-2
D gene: TRBD2
CDR3 DNA: TGCGCCAGCCCACGGACTAGCGGGAGTGCAGGCACCGGGGAGCTGTTTTTT
CDR3 protein: CASPRTSGSAGTGELFF

clone size: once
V gene: TRBV6-6
J gene: TRBJ2-1
D gene: NA
CDR3 DNA: TGTGCCAGCAGTTATGGCGGTGGCGGGCTCAATGAGCAGTTCTTC
CDR3 protein: CASSYGGGGLNEQFF

clone size: NA
V gene: TRBV11-3
J gene: TRBJ1-1
D gene: NA
CDR3 DNA: TGTGCCAGCAGCTCCTTACGGCAGGCTCCTGAAGCTTTCTTT
CDR3 protein: CASSSLRQAPEAFF

clone size: NA
V gene: TRBV28
J gene: TRBJ1-2
D gene: TRBD1
CDR3 DNA: TGTGCCAGCAGTCCGGACAGGGGGCATGGCTACACCTTC
CDR3 protein: CASSPDRGHGYTF

clone size: NA
V gene: TRBV29-1
J gene: TRBJ2-3
D gene: TRBD1
CDR3 DNA: TGCAGCGTCCAACAGGGGTCCGCGCAGTATTTT
CDR3 protein: CSVQQGSAQYF

clone size: NA
V gene: TRBV5-5
J gene: TRBJ2-7
D gene: NA
CDR3 DNA: TGTGCCAGCAGCTTGCAGGGGGGCTCCGAGCAGTACTTC
CDR3 protein: CASSLQGGSEQYF

clone size: NA
V gene: TRBV5-5
J gene: TRBJ1-5
D gene: TRBD1
CDR3 DNA: TGTGCCAGCAGCCTCGGGACAGGAGGGGATCAGCCCCAGCATTTT
CDR3 protein: CASSLGTGGDQPQHF

clone size: NA
V gene: TRBV4-2
J gene: TRBJ2-5
D gene: NA
CDR3 DNA: TGTGCCAGCAGCCAAGCGGTACAAGAGACCCAGTACTTC
CDR3 protein: CASSQAVQETQYF

clone size: NA
V gene: TRBV7-2
J gene: TRBJ2-3
D gene: TRBD2
CDR3 DNA: TGTGCCAGCAGCCTCTCACTAGCGAAGGGATTAGATACGCAGTATTTT
CDR3 protein: CASSLSLAKGLDTQYF

clone size: NA
V gene: TRBV12-5
J gene: TRBJ2-3
D gene: NA
CDR3 DNA: TGTGCTAGTGGTTTAGGACGCGGGACTAGCACAGATACGCAGTATTTT
CDR3 protein: CASGLGRGTSTDTQYF

clone size: NA
V gene: TRBV27
J gene: TRBJ2-7
D gene: TRBD2
CDR3 DNA: TGTGCCAGCAGTAAAAAGGGACTAGCGGGCGATTACGAGCAGTACTTC
CDR3 protein: CASSKKGLAGDYEQYF

clone size: NA
V gene: TRBV7-2
J gene: TRBJ2-7
D gene: NA
CDR3 DNA: TGTGCCAGCAGCTTAGTGGTAGCGAATAGCTCCTACGAGCAGTACTTC
CDR3 protein: CASSLVVANSSYEQYF

clone size: NA
V gene: TRBV29-1
J gene: TRBJ1-6
D gene: NA
CDR3 DNA: TGCAGCGTTGACCAGGAGGGGAATTCACCCCTCCACTTT
CDR3 protein: CSVDQEGNSPLHF

clone size: NA
V gene: TRBV4-3
J gene: TRBJ2-7
D gene: TRBD2
CDR3 DNA: TGCGCCAGCAGCCAAGACCGACTAGCGGGACCGAGGGAGCAGTACTTC
CDR3 protein: CASSQDRLAGPREQYF

clone size: NA
V gene: TRBV6-1
J gene: TRBJ2-7
D gene: NA
CDR3 DNA: TGTGCCAGCAGCCCGGTCGGGTACGAGCAGTACTTC
CDR3 protein: CASSPVGYEQYF

clone size: NA
V gene: TRBV21-1
J gene: TRBJ1-3
D gene: NA
CDR3 DNA: TGTGCCAGCAGCAAAGTCCCCGGTTCCCCAGGGAGCACCATATATTTT
CDR3 protein: CASSKVPGSPGSTIYF

clone size: NA
V gene: TRBV4-3
J gene: TRBJ2-7
D gene: NA
CDR3 DNA: TGCGCCAGCAGCCTTCTGCTACAGGGTGCCGAGCAGTACTTC
CDR3 protein: CASSLLLQGAEQYF

clone size: NA
V gene: TRBV10-3
J gene: TRBJ1-3
D gene: NA
CDR3 DNA: TGTGCCATCAGTGATGGCAGGCAGAACACCATATATTTT
CDR3 protein: CAISDGRQNTIYF

clone size: NA
V gene: TRBV2
J gene: TRBJ1-2
D gene: NA
CDR3 DNA: TGTGCCAGCAGTTCCCGCCCCAGGGACAATGGCTACACCTTC
CDR3 protein: CASSSRPRDNGYTF

clone size: NA
V gene: TRBV7-2
J gene: TRBJ2-1
D gene: NA
CDR3 DNA: TGTGCCAGCAGCTTAGCGGTGGCGGTCAATGAGCAGTTCTTC
CDR3 protein: CASSLAVAVNEQFF

clone size: medium-sized
V gene: TRBV9
J gene: TRBJ2-7
D gene: TRBD2
CDR3 DNA: TGTGCCCAAGGGGGACTAGCGGGGGAGGGTTCCTACGAGCAGTACTTC
CDR3 protein: CAQGGLAGEGSYEQYF

clone size: NA
V gene: TRBV27
J gene: TRBJ2-1
D gene: TRBD2
CDR3 DNA: TGTGCCAGCAGGGACACCCCCTATAGCGGGGCAAACTACAATGAGCAGTTCTTC
CDR3 protein: CASRDTPYSGANYNEQFF

clone size: NA
V gene: TRBV21-1
J gene: TRBJ2-5
D gene: NA
CDR3 DNA: TGTGCCAGCAACCGTTTAGCGGGAGAGGATGAGACCCAGTACTTC
CDR3 protein: CASNRLAGEDETQYF

clone size: once
V gene: TRBV11-3
J gene: TRBJ2-5
D gene: TRBD2
CDR3 DNA: TGTGCCAGCAGCTCCAGACTAGCGGGGAGCCAAGAGACCCAGTACTTC
CDR3 protein: CASSSRLAGSQETQYF

clone size: NA
V gene: TRBV9
J gene: TRBJ1-6
D gene: NA
CDR3 DNA: TGTGCCAGCAGCGTAGATGAGAGCTCCTATAATTCACCCCTCCACTTT
CDR3 protein: CASSVDESSYNSPLHF

clone size: NA
V gene: TRBV5-4
J gene: TRBJ2-7
D gene: TRBD1
CDR3 DNA: TGTGCCAGCAGCTTAGAGAACAGGGGGCAACACGAGCAGTACTTC
CDR3 protein: CASSLENRGQHEQYF

clone size: NA
V gene: TRBV19
J gene: TRBJ1-4
D gene: TRBD1
CDR3 DNA: TGTGCCAGTAGTAGGGGACAGCTTAATGAAAAACTGTTTTTT
CDR3 protein: CASSRGQLNEKLFF

clone size: NA
V gene: TRBV11-2
J gene: TRBJ2-7
D gene: NA
CDR3 DNA: TGTGCCAGCAGCTTAAACTTTCGGGGGGAGCAGTACTTC
CDR3 protein: CASSLNFRGEQYF

clone size: few
V gene: TRBV2
J gene: TRBJ2-5
D gene: NA
CDR3 DNA: TGTGCCAGCAGAAGATCGACAGGACAAGAGACCCAGTACTTC
CDR3 protein: CASRRSTGQETQYF

clone size: once
V gene: TRBV28
J gene: TRBJ1-5
D gene: NA
CDR3 DNA: TGTGCCAGCAGGCTACAGGGAGGACGAAGCAATCAGCCCCAGCATTTT
CDR3 protein: CASRLQGGRSNQPQHF

clone size: NA
V gene: TRBV30
J gene: TRBJ2-1
D gene: NA
CDR3 DNA: TGTGCCTGGAGTGTAGATGTGCCCGAATACAATGAGCAGTTCTTC
CDR3 protein: CAWSVDVPEYNEQFF